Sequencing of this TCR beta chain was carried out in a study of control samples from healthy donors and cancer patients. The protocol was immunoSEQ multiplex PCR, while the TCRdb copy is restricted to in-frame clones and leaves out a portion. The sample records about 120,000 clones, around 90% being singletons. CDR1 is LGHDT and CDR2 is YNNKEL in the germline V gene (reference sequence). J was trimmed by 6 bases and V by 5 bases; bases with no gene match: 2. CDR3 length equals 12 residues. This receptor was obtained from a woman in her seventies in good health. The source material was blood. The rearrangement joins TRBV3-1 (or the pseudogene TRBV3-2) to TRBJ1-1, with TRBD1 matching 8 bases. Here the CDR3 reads CASSYRGSEAFF. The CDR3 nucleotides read TGTGCCAGCAGCTACAGGGGGTCTGAAGCTTTCTTT.